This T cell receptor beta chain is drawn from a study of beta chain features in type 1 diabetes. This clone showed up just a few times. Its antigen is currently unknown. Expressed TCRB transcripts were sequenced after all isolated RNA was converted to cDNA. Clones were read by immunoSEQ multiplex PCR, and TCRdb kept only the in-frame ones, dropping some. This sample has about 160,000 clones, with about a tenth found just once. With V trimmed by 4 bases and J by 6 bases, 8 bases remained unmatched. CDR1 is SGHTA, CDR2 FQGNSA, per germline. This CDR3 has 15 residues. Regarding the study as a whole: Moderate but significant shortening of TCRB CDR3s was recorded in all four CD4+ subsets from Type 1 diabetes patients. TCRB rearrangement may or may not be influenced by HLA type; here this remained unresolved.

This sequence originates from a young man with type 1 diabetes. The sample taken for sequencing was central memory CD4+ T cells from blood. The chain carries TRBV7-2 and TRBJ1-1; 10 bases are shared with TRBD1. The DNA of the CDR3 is TGTGCCAGCAGCTCTCCGGGACAGGGGAGGCCTGAAGCTTTCTTT. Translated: CASSSPGQGRPEAFF.